This entry is about one T cell receptor (beta chain). Antigen specificity is unknown. The source of the sample is a study of cytomegalovirus exposure and HLA in healthy donors. Generated by immunoSEQ multiplex PCR, the TCRdb table keeps only in-frame clones and is missing some. The sample has about 63,000 clones, around 92% seen once. General study findings and limits: For cytomegalovirus status, the classifier reportedly gave diagnoses with high specificity and sensitivity. The tendency of first-cohort TCR clusters to co-occur in the 90 to 150 validation repertoires was the finding of a later analysis. Associated with cytomegalovirus, according to the listing, were 150 to 200 TCR beta chains.

Trimming cost V 3 bases and J 2 bases, with 10 bases left between them. This CDR3 contains 15 residues. The germline gives CDR1 MDHEN, CDR2 SYDVKM. This chain connects TRBV28 to TRBJ2-2; tentatively, D is TRBD2 (7 bases). Material for sequencing was PBMCs. This TCR was sampled from a woman younger than 35 in good health and CMV-seronegative. The DNA of the CDR3 is TGTGCCAGCAGTTTTCGGGGGGCTAACACCGGGGAGCTGTTTTTT. It translates to CASSFRGANTGELFF.